Below are 13 T cell receptor beta chains sequenced from a single sample in a study of cytomegalovirus exposure and HLA in healthy donors. Both 60 Vbeta primers and 13 Jbeta primers went into the PCR. TCRdb's table, derived via immunoSEQ multiplex PCR, lists solely in-frame clones and lacks some. The sample has around 200,000 clones, 70% to 90% seen once. The material sequenced was PBMCs. All receptors come from a woman in her thirties in good health and CMV-seronegative.

CDR3 sequence reads: CSGQGHYQETQYF. CDR3 bases: TGCAGCGGGCAGGGGCACTACCAAGAGACCCAGTACTTC. The V and J genes are TRBV29-1 and TRBJ2-5, with D perhaps TRBD1 (6 bases). Germline V gene lookup returns CDR1 SQVTM and CDR2 ANQGSEA. The CDR3 runs 13 residues. The germline V and J ends were trimmed by 7 bases and 0 bases, with 12 bases remaining between them.

This chain uses TRBV7-2 with TRBJ2-7; 8 positions match TRBD1. Germline-derived CDR1 and CDR2 are SGHTA and FQGNSA. The CDR3 has 14 residues. J lost 6 bases, V lost 1 base, and 5 bases had no gene match. The CDR3 loop is CASSLVGQALEQYF. The CDR3, as DNA: TGTGCCAGCAGCTTAGTGGGACAGGCCCTCGAGCAGTACTTC.

The genes are TRBV6-1 and TRBJ2-2; D is possibly TRBD1 (6 bases). Germline V gene data show CDR1 as MNHNS and CDR2 as SASEGT. V lost 4 bases to trimming and J lost 7 bases, with 13 bases between them. The CDR3 consists of 14 residues. CDR3 nucleotides: TGTGCCAGCAGTGTAAACAGGGTGGGCGGGGAGCTGTTTTTT. The encoded protein is CASSVNRVGGELFF.

The V and J genes are TRBV29-1 and TRBJ2-3; 7 bases map to TRBD2. The CDR3 is 15 amino acids. Germline-derived CDR1 and CDR2 are SQVTM and ANQGSEA. J lost 2 bases, V lost 1 base, and 6 bases had no gene match. This CDR3 is CSVEGQRDFTDTQYF. As DNA, the CDR3 is TGCAGCGTTGAAGGCCAGCGGGATTTCACAGATACGCAGTATTTT.

This clone was found a few times. This CDR3 reads CASSGLGSGLGEKLFF. The CDR3 DNA reads TGCGCCAGCAGCGGGCTGGGGTCGGGACTGGGTGAAAAACTGTTTTTT. The chain is built from TRBV5-1 and TRBJ1-4; weak D call: TRBD1 (5 bases). V was trimmed by 4 bases and J by 7 bases, leaving 20 bases between them. The CDR3 runs 16 residues. Germline V CDR1 and CDR2: SGHRS, YFSETQ. Looking up the rest from reference TRBV5-1 and TRBJ1-4 gives the full variable domain: KAGVTQTPRYLIKTRGQQVTLSCSPISGHRSVSWYQQTPGQGLQFLFEYFSETQRNKGNFPGRFSGRQFSNSRSEMNVSTLELGDSALYLCASSGLGSGLGEKLFFGSGTQLSVL.

The gene calls are TRBV2 and TRBJ1-2; tentatively, D is TRBD1 (5 bases). The CDR3 has 15 residues. The V end was cut by 7 bases, the J end by 0 bases, with 15 bases between. The germline V gene has CDR1 SNHLY and CDR2 FYNNEI. The CDR3 DNA follows: TGTGCCAGCACCGAGTGGGGGGAAGCTAACTATGGCTACACCTTC. Its protein product is CASTEWGEANYGYTF.

This sequence joins TRBV28 and TRBJ2-3; 7 bases match TRBD1. The CDR3 sequence is 12 residues long. Trimming at V came to 6 bases and at J to 6 bases, leaving 3 bases not matched to a gene. Germline CDR1 and CDR2: MDHEN and SYDVKM. For the CDR3, the DNA is TGTGCCAGCAGGGAACAGGGGGATACGCAGTATTTT. It is translated as CASREQGDTQYF.

The count of this clone is one. The V and J genes are TRBV4-1 and TRBJ2-3; 10 bases are a match to TRBD1. Germline V gene lookup returns CDR1 MGHRA and CDR2 YSYEKL. The CDR3 is 16 amino acids. V was pared by 1 base and J by 3 bases, with 4 bases of the junction left unmatched. CDR3: CASSQAGQGSTDTQYF. CDR3 coding DNA: TGCGCCAGCAGCCAAGCGGGACAGGGGTCAACAGATACGCAGTATTTT.

The chain uses TRBV5-1 and TRBJ2-2; D may be TRBD2 (6 bases). Trimming left V 0 bases short and J 9 bases short, with 12 bases between. CDR3 length equals 14 residues. In germline, CDR1 is SGHRS, CDR2 YFSETQ. CDR3 sequence: CASSLVQGGRELFF. The CDR3 nucleotides read TGCGCCAGCAGCTTGGTCCAGGGAGGAAGGGAGCTGTTTTTT.

Points on this clone: One end of the junction is discordant with germline, which a read error may explain. The rearrangement uses TRBV7-9 and TRBJ2-5, with TRBD1 matching 8 bases. There are 17 residues in the CDR3. Germline values: CDR1 SEHNR, CDR2 FQNEAQ (reference sequence). The CDR3 region is CSSSPPPRQGLQETQYF. CDR3 DNA: TGTTCCAGCAGCCCACCCCCGCGACAGGGGCTCCAAGAGACCCAGTACTTC. The whole variable domain, filled in from reference TRBV7-9 and TRBJ2-5, reads DTGVSQNPRHKITKRGQNVTFRCDPISEHNRLYWYRQTLGQGPEFLTYFQNEAQLEKSRLLSDRFSAERPKGSFSTLEIQRTEQGDSAMYLCSSSPPPRQGLQETQYFGPGTRLLVL.

This chain joins TRBV18 and TRBJ2-7, with 13 bases that match TRBD2. V trimming: 5 bases; J trimming: 4 bases; junction bases outside the gene matches: 11. The CDR3 consists of 17 residues. Per the germline V gene, CDR1 is KGHSH and CDR2 is LQKENI. CDR3 protein: CASSSNVGLAGDYEQYF. CDR3 sequence (DNA): TGTGCCAGCTCATCCAATGTAGGACTAGCGGGAGATTACGAGCAGTACTTC.

This chain connects TRBV28 to TRBJ2-7, with 8 positions matching TRBD1. This CDR3 spans 17 amino acids. V shed 1 base and J 1 base; nucleotides not matched to a gene: 9. The germline gives CDR1 MDHEN, CDR2 SYDVKM. In DNA, the CDR3 is TGTGCCAGCAGTTTATTTTGGACAGGGTTAGGATCCTACGAGCAGTACTTC. The encoded protein is CASSLFWTGLGSYEQYF.

The rearrangement joins TRBV29-1 to TRBJ2-3; 9 bases are shared with TRBD2. Germline V lookup: CDR1 SQVTM, CDR2 ANQGSEA. The V gene end was trimmed by 3 bases and the J gene end by 3 bases; junction bases not matched to a gene: 1. This CDR3 spans 13 amino acids. The CDR3 loop reads CSVDLAGTDTQYF. CDR3 bases: TGCAGCGTTGACCTAGCGGGGACAGATACGCAGTATTTT.